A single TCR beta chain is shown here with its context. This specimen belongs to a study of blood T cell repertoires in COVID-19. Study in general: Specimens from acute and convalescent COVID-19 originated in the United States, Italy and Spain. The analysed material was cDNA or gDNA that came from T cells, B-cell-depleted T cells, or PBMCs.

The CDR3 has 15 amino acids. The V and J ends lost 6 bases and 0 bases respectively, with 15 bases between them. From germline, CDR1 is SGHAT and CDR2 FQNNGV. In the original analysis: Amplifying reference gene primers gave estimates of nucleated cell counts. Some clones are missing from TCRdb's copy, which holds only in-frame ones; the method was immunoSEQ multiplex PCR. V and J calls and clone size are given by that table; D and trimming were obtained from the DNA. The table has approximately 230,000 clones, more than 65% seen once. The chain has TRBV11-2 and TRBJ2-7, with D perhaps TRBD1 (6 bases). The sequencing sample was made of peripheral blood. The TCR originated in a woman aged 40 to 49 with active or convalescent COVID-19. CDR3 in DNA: TGTGCCAGCAGGGAGACCGGGACACCCTCCTACGAGCAGTACTTC. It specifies CASRETGTPSYEQYF.